This section outlines one T cell receptor beta chain sequence together with its context. This CDR3 has 15 residues. CDR1 is MDHEN and CDR2 is SYDVKM in the germline V gene. V gave up 5 bases and J gave up 5 bases, with 19 bases separating them. As originally analysed: Quality scores were absent from the junction-only immunoSEQ sequences, so filtering differed. The data were produced by immunoSEQ multiplex PCR, yet TCRdb's version contains in-frame clones alone and is incomplete. V and J calls and clone size are given by that table; D and trimming were obtained from the DNA. This sample carries 450,000 to 500,000 clones, over 75% of them seen once, and the ten largest clones take 9.5% to 15%. These data are taken from a study of shared clonotypes between healthy human individuals.

The V and J genes are TRBV28 and TRBJ2-7; D is possibly TRBD1 or TRBD2 (5 bases each). The specimen was PBMCs. This TCR was recovered from a woman in her thirties or forties in good health. Some clones in this sample may be carry-over from other donors' samples. CDR3 sequence: CASSDTIGMGDEQYF. The CDR3 DNA is TGTGCCAGCAGTGACACTATAGGGATGGGGGACGAGCAGTACTTC.